This T cell receptor (beta chain) came from a study of blood T cell repertoires in COVID-19. The table came from immunoSEQ multiplex PCR; TCRdb's copy has only in-frame clones and leaves some out. The sample lists 150,000 to 200,000 clones; roughly 85% were seen once. J lost 2 bases, V lost 4 bases, and 6 bases had no gene match. CDR3 length: 15 residues. The germline gives CDR1 MNHEY, CDR2 SMNVEV (reference sequence). Participants, roughly 18 to 90 years old, spanned approximately 25 US areas. In its sample, this clone was seen a few times. This same CDR3 is encoded by further DNA sequences in the sample.

What was sequenced was PBMCs or T cells enriched from blood (not recorded which). This sequence originates from a woman aged 18-29 years who had recovered from COVID-19. The rearrangement uses TRBV27 and TRBJ2-7; 9 positions match TRBD1. The CDR3 sequence: CASSSGQGGPYEQYF. In DNA form, the CDR3 reads TGTGCCAGCAGTTCGGGACAGGGAGGGCCCTACGAGCAGTACTTC.